Reported below is one T cell receptor beta chain. How the authors handled the data: For nucleated cells, counts were estimated from reference gene primer amplification. The protocol was immunoSEQ multiplex PCR, while the TCRdb copy is restricted to in-frame clones and leaves out a portion. Clonal size and the V and J genes are those of that table, whereas D and trimming came from the DNA. The table lists some 180,000 clones, around 90% of them singletons. CDR1 and CDR2 from the germline V gene are SGHTA and FQGNSA. CDR3 length: 16 amino acids. Trimming removed 2 bases at V and 6 bases at J, with 16 bases between. The data were obtained in a study of blood T cell repertoires in COVID-19. Study-level information: Acute and convalescent COVID-19 specimens originated in the United States, Italy and Spain. The cDNA or gDNA used as material had been derived from T cells, B-cell-depleted T cells, or PBMCs.

The chain carries TRBV7-2 and TRBJ2-2, with D tentatively TRBD2 (6 bases). The sequenced material came from peripheral blood. The clonotype was recovered from a man aged 50 to 60 with acute or convalescent COVID-19. The CDR3 DNA reads TGTGCCAGCAGCTTAAGCGGGTTGTGGACGGCCGGGGAGCTGTTTTTT. It yields the protein CASSLSGLWTAGELFF. Full variable domain (missing parts from reference TRBV7-2 and TRBJ2-2): GAGVSQSPSNKVTEKGKDVELRCDPISGHTALYWYRQSLGQGLEFLIYFQGNSAPDKSGLPSDRFSAERTGGSVSTLTIQRTQQEDSAVYLCASSLSGLWTAGELFFGEGSRLTVL.